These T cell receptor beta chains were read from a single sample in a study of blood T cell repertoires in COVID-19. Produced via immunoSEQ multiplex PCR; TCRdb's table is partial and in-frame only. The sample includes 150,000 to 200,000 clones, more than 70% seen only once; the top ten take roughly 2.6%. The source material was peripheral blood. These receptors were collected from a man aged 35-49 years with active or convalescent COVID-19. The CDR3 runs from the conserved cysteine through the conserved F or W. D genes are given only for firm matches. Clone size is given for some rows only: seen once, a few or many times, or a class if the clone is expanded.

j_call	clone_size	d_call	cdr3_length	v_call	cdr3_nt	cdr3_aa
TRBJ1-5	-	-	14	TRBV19	TGTGCCAGTAGTAGAGGCGCCCCTCTCCAGCCCCAGCATTTT	CASSRGAPLQPQHF
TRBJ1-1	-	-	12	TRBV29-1	TGCAGCGTTGCAGCGGTAGGGCGTGAAGCTTTCTTT	CSVAAVGREAFF
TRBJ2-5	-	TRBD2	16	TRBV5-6	TGTGCCAGCAGCTTAGTTGCCCAGCGGGGGGAAGAGACCCAGTACTTC	CASSLVAQRGEETQYF
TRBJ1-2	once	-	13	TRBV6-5	TGTGCCAGCAGTTACGCAAAAGGGGGTGGCTACACCTTC	CASSYAKGGGYTF
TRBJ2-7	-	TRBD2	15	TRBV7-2	TGTGCCAGCAGCTATGACCGGGAGGTATCCTACGAGCAGTACTTC	CASSYDREVSYEQYF
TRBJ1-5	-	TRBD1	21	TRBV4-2	TGTGCCAGCAGCCAATCACTAGCCGGGACAGGGAGTTTTTCGAGCAATCAGCCCCAGCATTTT	CASSQSLAGTGSFSSNQPQHF
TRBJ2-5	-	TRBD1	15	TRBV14	TGTGCCAGCAGCCAGCTTGACAGGGCTAGGGAGACCCAGTACTTC	CASSQLDRARETQYF
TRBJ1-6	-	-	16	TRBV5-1	TGCGCCAGCAGCTTTCGGGGGAGCTCCTATAATTCACCCCTCCACTTT	CASSFRGSSYNSPLHF
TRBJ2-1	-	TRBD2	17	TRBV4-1	TGCGCCAGCAGCCAAGTGGGACTAGCGGGATCCTACAATGAGCAGTTCTTC	CASSQVGLAGSYNEQFF
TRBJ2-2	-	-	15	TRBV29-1	TGCAGCGTCATAACAGGGTCAGGGAACACCGGGGAGCTGTTTTTT	CSVITGSGNTGELFF
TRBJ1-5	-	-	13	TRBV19	TGTGCCACCTCCGACAGACCCAATCAGCCCCAGCATTTT	CATSDRPNQPQHF
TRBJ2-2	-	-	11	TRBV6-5	TGTGCCAGATTAAATACCGGGGAGCTGTTTTTT	CARLNTGELFF
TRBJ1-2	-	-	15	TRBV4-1	TGCGCCAGCAGCCACCCCGACAGAGTCAACTATGGCTACACCTTC	CASSHPDRVNYGYTF
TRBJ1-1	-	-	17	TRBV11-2	TGTGCCAGCAGCTTAGTTTTAGGGGCCGGGCAAAACACTGAAGCTTTCTTT	CASSLVLGAGQNTEAFF
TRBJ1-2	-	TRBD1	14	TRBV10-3	TGTGCCATCAGTTCAGGGGGCTTGGGGTATGGCTACACCTTC	CAISSGGLGYGYTF
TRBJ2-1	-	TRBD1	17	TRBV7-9	TGTGCCAGCAGCCCAAAGACAGGGGTCAAGCGTTACAATGAGCAGTTCTTC	CASSPKTGVKRYNEQFF
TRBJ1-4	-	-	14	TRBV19	TGTGCCAGTAGTCCAGGAGGCGGACGGGAAAAACTGTTTTTT	CASSPGGGREKLFF
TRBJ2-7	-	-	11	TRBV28	TGTGCCAGCAGTTTCAGGGGAGAGCAGTACTTC	CASSFRGEQYF